One and the same sample provided the 22 T cell receptor beta chains below, sequenced in a study of graft-versus-host responses after intestinal transplantation. Their recognized antigens are unknown. The protocol was immunoSEQ multiplex PCR, while the TCRdb copy is restricted to in-frame clones and leaves out a portion. This sample has about 71,000 clones; about nine tenths occur once, and the top ten carry 1.3%. Sequenced material: unstimulated CD8+ T cells sorted from spleen or lymph node cells, taken before intestinal transplant. The source is a human donor who received an intestinal transplant.

V is TRBV4-1 and J is TRBJ1-2; no definite D call. V dropped 1 base and J dropped 5 bases, with 11 bases sitting between them. CDR1 MGHRA and CDR2 YSYEKL come from the germline V gene. This CDR3 has 14 amino acids. Written as DNA, the CDR3 is TGCGCCAGCAGCCAAGCCCGGGGTGGATATGGCTACACCTTC. Residues: CASSQARGGYGYTF.

This clone was picked up a small number of times. This chain uses TRBV5-6 with TRBJ2-7; TRBD1 agrees at 7 bases. Per germline, CDR1 SGHDT and CDR2 YYEEEE. The CDR3 consists of 14 residues. J lost 4 bases, V lost 0 bases, and 4 bases had no gene match. CDR3 sequence (DNA): TGTGCCAGCAGCTTGGCCGGGACAGTTTACGAGCAGTACTTC. Translated: CASSLAGTVYEQYF.

The V call is TRBV29-1, the J call TRBJ2-1; perhaps TRBD1 as D (6 bases). The CDR3 totals 14 residues. Germline V lookup: CDR1 SQVTM, CDR2 ANQGSEA. Trimming took 7 bases from V and 10 from J, leaving 23 bases between them. CDR3 protein: CSADGQGRLEEQFF. The CDR3 region has the DNA TGCAGCGCCGACGGGCAGGGGAGATTAGAGGAGCAGTTCTTC.

This clone was picked up one time. This CDR3 is CASSYSSGHYNEQFF. The CDR3 region has the DNA TGTGCCAGCAGTTACTCTAGCGGGCACTACAATGAGCAGTTCTTC. The V call is TRBV6-6, the J call TRBJ2-1, with 7 bases identical to TRBD2. V trimming: 0 bases; J trimming: 3 bases; junction bases outside the gene matches: 2. The length of the CDR3 is 15 residues. The germline V gene encodes CDR1 MNHNY and CDR2 SVGAGI (reference sequence).

This clone was seen a single time. V is TRBV5-8 and J is TRBJ1-1; the D gene is possibly TRBD1 (6 bases). Trimming took off 3 bases at V and 8 bases at J, with 14 bases between the two ends. CDR1 is SGHTS and CDR2 is YDEGEE in the germline V gene. This CDR3 comprises 13 residues. The CDR3 nucleotides are TGTGCCAGCAGCTCAGGGGCGTCTACAGAAGCTTTCTTT. Its translation is CASSSGASTEAFF.

V gene TRBV7-9 combines with J gene TRBJ1-2; tentative D call: TRBD1 (5 bases). This CDR3 is built from 14 residues. Germline CDR1 SEHNR, CDR2 FQNEAQ (reference sequence). Trimming removed 1 base at V and 3 bases at J, with 9 bases between. The CDR3 loop is CASSLGGSYYGYTF. The CDR3 nucleotides are TGTGCCAGCAGCTTAGGGGGCAGCTACTATGGCTACACCTTC.

The CDR3 protein is CASSFQGALYNEQFF. In DNA, the CDR3 is TGTGCCAGCAGCTTCCAGGGGGCCTTATACAATGAGCAGTTCTTC. This chain uses TRBV7-8 with TRBJ2-1, with 8 bases that match TRBD1. This CDR3 contains 15 residues. Losses at the gene ends were 3 bases for V and 4 bases for J; bases not matched to a gene: 5. Per germline, CDR1 SGHVS and CDR2 FQNEAQ.

The chain has TRBV4-1 and TRBJ2-5; 9 positions match TRBD2. V was pared by 1 base and J by 0 bases, with 3 bases of the junction left unmatched. The CDR3 is made up of 16 amino acids. Germline CDR1 and CDR2: MGHRA and YSYEKL. CDR3 DNA: TGCGCCAGCAGCCAAGTCAGCGGGGGGTACCAAGAGACCCAGTACTTC. It specifies CASSQVSGGYQETQYF.

The chain couples TRBV9 to TRBJ1-6; TRBD1 might be the D (6 bases). CDR1 is SGDLS, CDR2 YYNGEE, per germline. V was trimmed by 4 bases and J by 4 bases, leaving 21 bases between them. CDR3 length: 18 residues. This CDR3 reads CASSMTRQEVGYNSPLHF. The CDR3 coding sequence is TGTGCCAGCAGCATGACGCGACAGGAGGTGGGGTATAATTCACCCCTCCACTTT.

J is TRBJ2-7 and V is TRBV5-6, with TRBD2 matching over 12 bases. The CDR3 sequence is 16 residues long. Germline lookup yields CDR1 SGHDT and CDR2 YYEEEE. V dropped 5 bases and J dropped 7; count of bases not matched to a gene: 13. CDR3 sequence: CASRPIGLAGPGEQYF. CDR3 DNA: TGTGCCAGCAGACCAATCGGACTAGCGGGGCCGGGGGAGCAGTACTTC.

The chain couples TRBV9 to TRBJ2-1; TRBD2 aligns across 7 bases. Per the germline V gene, CDR1 is SGDLS and CDR2 is YYNGEE. The junction had 3 bases not matched to a gene; V was cut back by 0 bases and J by 3 bases. The CDR3 has 15 residues. The DNA of the CDR3 is TGTGCCAGCAGCGTAGGCGGGGGTCACTACAATGAGCAGTTCTTC. Amino acid sequence: CASSVGGGHYNEQFF. Supplemented by reference TRBV9 and TRBJ2-1, the full variable domain reads DSGVTQTPKHLITATGQRVTLRCSPRSGDLSVYWYQQSLDQGLQFLIQYYNGEERAKGNILERFSAQQFPDLHSELNLSSLELGDSALYFCASSVGGGHYNEQFFGPGTRLTVL.

This chain joins TRBV4-1 and TRBJ1-1, with no clear D. With 1 base removed from V and 5 bases from J, the gap between germline ends came to 8 bases. This CDR3 comprises 13 residues. Germline values: CDR1 MGHRA, CDR2 YSYEKL. The CDR3 reads CASSQGSGTEAFF. CDR3 DNA: TGCGCCAGCAGCCAAGGGTCCGGGACTGAAGCTTTCTTT.

The chain carries TRBV7-9 and TRBJ2-7; D is perhaps TRBD2 (6 bases). Trimming removed 5 bases at V and 5 bases at J, with 16 bases between. Germline lookup yields CDR1 SEHNR and CDR2 FQNEAQ (reference sequence). The CDR3 runs to 14 residues. DNA for the CDR3: TGTGCCAGCAGCCTCCCAGGGACTTCCAACGAGCAGTACTTC. This gives the protein CASSLPGTSNEQYF.

The chain carries TRBV9 and TRBJ1-5; weak D call: TRBD1 (6 bases). Trimming stripped 4 bases from V and 7 bases from J, with 18 bases between. Per germline, CDR1 SGDLS and CDR2 YYNGEE. There are 15 residues in the CDR3. In nucleotides, the CDR3 is TGTGCCAGCAGCCCCAGCGGGGGCTTCGGGCAGCCCCAGCATTTT. Encoded protein: CASSPSGGFGQPQHF.

The CDR3 nucleotides are TGCAGCGTCGATACAGGGTTCGAGCAGTACTTC. It is translated as CSVDTGFEQYF. The chain links TRBV29-1 to TRBJ2-7, with D maybe TRBD1 (6 bases). With 6 bases removed from V and 6 bases from J, the gap between germline ends came to 12 bases. The CDR3 is 11 amino acids. The germline V gene encodes CDR1 SQVTM and CDR2 ANQGSEA.

The chain has TRBV5-4 and TRBJ1-1, with TRBD1 identical over 9 bases. V shed 3 bases, J shed 1 base, and the junction held 4 bases outside the gene matches. This CDR3 region has 15 residues. In germline, CDR1 is SGHNT, CDR2 YYREEE (reference sequence). The CDR3, as DNA: TGTGCCAGCAGCTGGACAGGGGTGGAGAACACTGAAGCTTTCTTT. This encodes CASSWTGVENTEAFF.

This clone appeared once. This chain joins TRBV11-1 and TRBJ1-2, with TRBD1 matching over 7 bases. The V gene's germline CDR1 is SGHAT and CDR2 FQDESV (reference sequence). J was trimmed by 6 bases and V by 4 bases; bases with no gene match: 2. The CDR3 loop spans 12 amino acids. DNA of the CDR3: TGTGCCAGCAGCTATACAGGGGATGGCTACACCTTC. Translating gives CASSYTGDGYTF. Filled out from reference TRBV11-1 and TRBJ1-2, the complete variable domain reads EAEVAQSPRYKITEKSQAVAFWCDPISGHATLYWYRQILGQGPELLVQFQDESVVDDSQLPKDRFSAERLKGVDSTLKIQPAELGDSAMYLCASSYTGDGYTFGSGTRLTVV.

This rearrangement joins TRBV7-8 to TRBJ1-1; TRBD1 matches 7 bases. The ends lost 3 bases at V and 3 bases at J; junction bases unmatched: 13. CDR3 length: 17 residues. Germline CDR1 and CDR2: SGHVS and FQNEAQ. The CDR3 DNA sequence: TGTGCCAGCAGCTTTCCGGGACAGATGATCTTGGACACTGAAGCTTTCTTT. This gives the protein CASSFPGQMILDTEAFF.

This clone has only one observation. The chain is built from TRBV12-5 and TRBJ2-1; TRBD1 agrees at 7 bases. V shed 6 bases, J shed 2 bases, and the junction held 7 bases outside the gene matches. Germline V lookup: CDR1 LGHNT, CDR2 FRNRAP. The CDR3 is 15 amino acids. The CDR3 region is CASGRDSQTYNEQFF. The CDR3 region has the DNA TGTGCTAGTGGACGGGACAGTCAAACCTACAATGAGCAGTTCTTC.

The V and J genes are TRBV27 and TRBJ1-4; D gene unclear. V dropped 3 bases and J dropped 8 bases, with 10 bases sitting between them. The CDR3 consists of 13 residues. Germline V gene lookup returns CDR1 MNHEY and CDR2 SMNVEV (reference sequence). The CDR3 reads CASSFGGPEKLFF. For the CDR3, the DNA is TGTGCCAGCAGTTTTGGAGGCCCCGAAAAACTGTTTTTT.

V gene TRBV7-9 combines with J gene TRBJ1-1; no clear D. Deletions cut 5 bases from V and 10 bases from J, with 11 bases between. This CDR3 has 11 residues. Per germline, CDR1 SEHNR and CDR2 FQNEAQ (reference sequence). This chain's CDR3 is CASSLDLLAFF. In DNA form, the CDR3 reads TGTGCCAGCAGCCTGGACTTACTAGCTTTCTTT.

The chain carries TRBV9 and TRBJ2-7; D possibly corresponds to TRBD1 (5 bases). This CDR3 contains 12 residues. Trimming shortened V by 7 bases and J by 2 bases, and 10 bases separated the two germline ends. Germline CDR1 is SGDLS and CDR2 is YYNGEE. CDR3: CASSGSTYEQYF. The CDR3 bases are TGTGCCAGCTCAGGGTCCACCTACGAGCAGTACTTC.